Each of the 24 T cell receptor beta chains below was sequenced from the same sample in a study of blood T cell repertoires in COVID-19. Assay: immunoSEQ multiplex PCR; the TCRdb copy retains only in-frame clones and omits some. The sample has 35,000 to 45,000 clones; about 85% are singletons. Source material: peripheral blood. The receptors come from a human donor in a cohort sampled during active COVID-19.

This sequence joins TRBV6-1 and TRBJ1-5, with D perhaps matching TRBD1 (5 bases). Trimming shortened V by 2 bases and J by 0 bases, and 14 bases separated the two germline ends. The CDR3 consists of 17 residues. Germline V CDR1 and CDR2: MNHNS, SASEGT. CDR3 residues: CASSEWWGGSSNQPQHF. CDR3 DNA: TGTGCCAGCAGTGAATGGTGGGGGGGGTCTAGCAATCAGCCCCAGCATTTT.

This clone was seen only once. The V and J genes are TRBV19 and TRBJ2-4; the match to TRBD1 covers 10 bases. Per germline, CDR1 LNHDA and CDR2 SQIVND (reference sequence). With 4 bases clipped from V and 9 bases from J, the junction kept 12 bases outside the gene matches. The CDR3 consists of 16 residues. This CDR3 is CASSTSGDRGGRIQYF. Written as DNA, the CDR3 is TGTGCCAGTAGTACTTCAGGGGACAGGGGTGGACGCATTCAGTACTTC.

This clone was counted once. The chain recombines TRBV7-3 with TRBJ2-1; D is unresolved. There are 16 residues in the CDR3. The V end was cut by 5 bases, the J end by 4 bases, with 18 bases between. Germline values: CDR1 SGHTA, CDR2 FQGTGA. The CDR3 protein is CASSRSGTNSYNEQFF. Here the CDR3 DNA reads TGTGCCAGCAGCCGGTCCGGAACTAACTCGTACAATGAGCAGTTCTTC.

This clone was found a few times. This sequence joins TRBV23-1 and TRBJ2-3; tentative D call: TRBD2 (7 bases). TRBV23-1 is given ORF status, its function remaining uncertain. V shed 0 bases and J shed 2 bases, with 18 bases lying between them. This CDR3 has 18 amino acids. The CDR3 is CASSQSGGGGHDTDTQYF. The CDR3 DNA is TGCGCCAGCAGTCAATCGGGAGGGGGGGGCCACGACACAGATACGCAGTATTTT.

This chain connects TRBV7-3 to TRBJ2-1; 8 bases are shared with TRBD2. The CDR3 spans 13 residues. Trimming at V came to 3 bases and at J to 9 bases, leaving 4 bases not matched to a gene. Germline V lookup: CDR1 SGHTA, CDR2 FQGTGA. This CDR3 reads CASSFAGGGEQFF. The CDR3 nucleotides are TGTGCCAGCAGCTTCGCGGGGGGTGGTGAGCAGTTCTTC.

The J gene is TRBJ2-1, the V gene TRBV7-9, with a tentative D call TRBD1 (6 bases). Between the trimmed V and J ends, which lost 1 base and 7 bases, there was a span of 17 bases. The CDR3 covers 16 residues. CDR1 is SEHNR and CDR2 is FQNEAQ in the germline V gene (reference sequence). CDR3 sequence reads: CASSLGGPRSMNEQFF. CDR3 bases: TGTGCCAGCAGCTTAGGGGGGCCGAGGTCTATGAATGAGCAGTTCTTC.

V and J are TRBV5-6 and TRBJ2-7; D gene uncertain. V lost 3 bases, J lost 3 bases, and 10 bases lay in between. The length of the CDR3 is 13 residues. Germline V gene data show CDR1 as SGHDT and CDR2 as YYEEEE. The chain's CDR3 is CASSSMTYYEQYF. In DNA form, the CDR3 reads TGTGCCAGCAGCTCGATGACTTACTACGAGCAGTACTTC.

The rearrangement uses TRBV6-5 and TRBJ2-1; TRBD1 might be the D (6 bases). CDR1 is MNHEY and CDR2 is SVGAGI in the germline V gene. V was shortened by 2 bases and J by 5 bases, with 10 bases between the two germline ends. CDR3 length: 14 residues. Here the CDR3 DNA reads TGTGCCAGCAGTTACGGGGGCCGGAACAATGAGCAGTTCTTC. As protein: CASSYGGRNNEQFF.

The chain links TRBV7-9 to TRBJ2-1; 13 bases fit TRBD2. The CDR3 sequence is 15 residues long. In germline, CDR1 is SEHNR, CDR2 FQNEAQ (reference sequence). V dropped 5 bases and J dropped 9; count of bases not matched to a gene: 7. In DNA form, the CDR3 reads TGTGCCAGCAGCCCCACTAGCGGGGGGGCGTTTGAGCAGTTCTTC. It specifies CASSPTSGGAFEQFF.

The J gene is TRBJ1-4, the V gene TRBV5-4, with D possibly being TRBD1 (5 bases). The V end lost 2 bases, the J end lost 5 bases, and 13 bases lay between the germline ends. The CDR3 consists of 15 residues. Looked up from germline, CDR1 is SGHNT and CDR2 is YYREEE (reference sequence). This CDR3 reads CASSFAGGSNEKLFF. The CDR3, as DNA: TGTGCCAGCAGCTTCGCTGGGGGGTCAAATGAAAAACTGTTTTTT.

This chain joins TRBV9 and TRBJ1-3; D is unclear. V was shortened by 0 bases and J by 0 bases, with 4 bases between the two germline ends. The CDR3 extends over 14 amino acids. In germline, CDR1 is SGDLS, CDR2 YYNGEE. CDR3: CASSVGSSGNTIYF. In nucleotides, the CDR3 is TGTGCCAGCAGCGTAGGTAGCTCTGGAAACACCATATATTTT.

The rearrangement uses TRBV18 and TRBJ2-6; a possible D gene is TRBD2 (6 bases). Germline V gene sequence: CDR1 KGHSH, CDR2 LQKENI. V was pared by 0 bases and J by 2 bases, with 8 bases between. The CDR3 is 16 residues long. The CDR3 loop is CASSPPGSPGANVLTF. The CDR3 nucleotides are TGTGCCAGCTCACCACCCGGGAGCCCTGGGGCCAACGTCCTGACTTTC.

The V gene is TRBV18, the J gene TRBJ2-6; TRBD1 might be the D (5 bases). The CDR3 sequence is 16 residues long. Trimming took off 4 bases at V and 0 bases at J, with 10 bases between the two ends. Germline V gene lookup returns CDR1 KGHSH and CDR2 LQKENI. The CDR3 DNA reads as TGTGCCAGCTCACGACTTCAGGGCTCTGGGGCCAACGTCCTGACTTTC. Residues: CASSRLQGSGANVLTF. Drawing the rest from reference TRBV18 and TRBJ2-6, the complete variable domain is NAGVMQNPRHLVRRRGQEARLRCSPMKGHSHVYWYRQLPEEGLKFMVYLQKENIIDESGMPKERFSAEFPKEGPSILRIQQVVRGDSAAYFCASSRLQGSGANVLTFGAGSRLTVL.

This chain uses TRBV28 with TRBJ1-5, with D perhaps matching TRBD1 (5 bases). The V end was cut by 4 bases, the J end by 5 bases, with 21 bases between. Germline lookup yields CDR1 MDHEN and CDR2 SYDVKM. This CDR3 spans 17 amino acids. The chain's CDR3 is CASSSTTRRGNHQPQHF. The CDR3 DNA is TGTGCCAGCAGTTCGACCACCCGCCGGGGGAATCATCAGCCCCAGCATTTT.

The table lists this clone with a count of one. This rearrangement joins TRBV4-2 to TRBJ1-1, with a possible D match to TRBD1 (6 bases). Trimming pared 3 bases from V and 0 bases from J, leaving 8 bases between. Germline-derived CDR1 and CDR2 are LGHNA and YNFKEQ. CDR3 length: 14 residues. CDR3 region: CASSQGAMNTEAFF. CDR3 sequence (DNA): TGTGCCAGCAGCCAGGGGGCCATGAACACTGAAGCTTTCTTT.

V is TRBV5-1 and J is TRBJ2-7; the match to TRBD1 covers 7 bases. Losses at the gene ends were 3 bases for V and 2 bases for J; bases not matched to a gene: 11. Germline V gives CDR1 SGHRS, CDR2 YFSETQ. The CDR3 is made up of 16 amino acids. DNA of the CDR3: TGCGCCAGCAGCTGGGCTACCGGGACAGTACCCTACGAGCAGTACTTC. Translation: CASSWATGTVPYEQYF. The entire variable domain, with the rest obtained from reference TRBV5-1 and TRBJ2-7, is as follows: KAGVTQTPRYLIKTRGQQVTLSCSPISGHRSVSWYQQTPGQGLQFLFEYFSETQRNKGNFPGRFSGRQFSNSRSEMNVSTLELGDSALYLCASSWATGTVPYEQYFGPGTRLTVT.

This chain connects TRBV6-5 to TRBJ1-4, with 11 positions matching TRBD1. Per the germline V gene, CDR1 is MNHEY and CDR2 is SVGAGI. V shed 5 bases, J shed 7 bases, and the junction held 3 bases outside the gene matches. CDR3 length: 14 residues. The DNA of the CDR3 is TGTGCCAGCAGTAGGACAGGGGGCTCTGAAAAACTGTTTTTT. This encodes CASSRTGGSEKLFF.

This clone came up once. The CDR3 sequence: CASTPGQFFTDTQYF. The CDR3 region has the DNA TGTGCCAGCACCCCGGGACAGTTTTTCACAGATACGCAGTATTTT. J is TRBJ2-3 and V is TRBV27; 7 bases match TRBD1. The germline V gene encodes CDR1 MNHEY and CDR2 SMNVEV (reference sequence). This CDR3 has 15 amino acids. After removal of 7 bases from V and 2 bases from J, the junction contained 9 bases not matched to a gene.

V is TRBV25-1 and J is TRBJ2-3, with D uncertain. Germline CDR1 is MGHDK and CDR2 is SYGVNS. The V gene lost 1 base and the J gene lost 1 base, with 12 bases spanning the gap. The CDR3 sequence is 16 residues long. CDR3 DNA: TGTGCCAGCAGTGAATTGTCTAGTGAGGGCACAGATACGCAGTATTTT. Its protein product is CASSELSSEGTDTQYF.

CDR3 region: CAWRGAGNQPQHF. CDR3 nucleotide sequence: TGTGCCTGGAGAGGGGCGGGCAATCAGCCCCAGCATTTT. The chain has TRBV30 and TRBJ1-5; a possible D gene is TRBD1 (5 bases). Germline assignment: CDR1 GTSNPN and CDR2 SVGIG (reference sequence). The CDR3 has 13 amino acids. Between the trimmed V and J ends, which lost 3 bases and 2 bases, there was a span of 8 bases.

J is TRBJ1-2 and V is TRBV14; D perhaps matches TRBD1 (6 bases). Germline V gene data show CDR1 as SGHDN and CDR2 as FVKESK. This CDR3 region has 13 residues. With 10 bases removed from V and 2 bases from J, the gap between germline ends came to 14 bases. The DNA for the CDR3 is TGTGCCACCAAGCCTCAGGGGAACTATGGCTACACCTTC. As protein: CATKPQGNYGYTF.

This clone has only one observation. The rearrangement joins TRBV28 to TRBJ2-3, with D possibly matching TRBD1 (5 bases). V lost 7 bases and J 6 bases, leaving 11 bases between the germline ends. The V gene's germline CDR1 is MDHEN and CDR2 SYDVKM. The CDR3 contains 12 residues. CDR3 in DNA: TGTGCCAGCACTCCCCACAGGGATACGCAGTATTTT. This codes for CASTPHRDTQYF.

This clone has just a few counts. The J gene is TRBJ1-2, the V gene TRBV24-1; possible D gene TRBD1, 5 bases. Germline V CDR1 and CDR2: KGHDR, SFDVKD. The CDR3 totals 13 residues. Between the trimmed V and J ends, which lost 6 bases and 8 bases, there was a span of 15 bases. DNA of the CDR3: TGTGCCACCAGTACGCGGGGCTCTGGCGGCTACACCTTC. It specifies CATSTRGSGGYTF.

This clone has just one count. The rearrangement links TRBV7-2 to TRBJ2-6; D is unclear. Germline V lookup: CDR1 SGHTA, CDR2 FQGNSA. The CDR3 extends over 16 amino acids. V was shortened by 3 bases and J by 2 bases, with 11 bases between the two germline ends. CDR3 DNA: TGTGCCAGCAGCTTGTCTCAACTACCTGGGGCCAACGTCCTGACTTTC. This encodes CASSLSQLPGANVLTF.